Below, 20 T cell receptor beta chains from the same sample are listed, as sequenced in a study of cytotoxic CD8 clonotypes in ibrutinib-treated CLL. Profiling relied on immunoSEQ multiplex PCR, and the TCRdb table lists in-frame clones only, not all of them. The table lists tens of thousands of clones, less than 75% of them singletons, with about 15% in the top ten. Sequences were derived from PBMCs, sampled after 12 months of ibrutinib treatment. The receptors were gathered from a human donor with chronic lymphocytic leukemia.

This chain's CDR3 is CASSLGPGLAGNTIYF. Written as DNA, the CDR3 is TGTGCCAGCAGCCTCGGCCCAGGGCTCGCTGGAAACACCATATATTTT. The V and J genes are TRBV7-2 and TRBJ1-3, with D perhaps matching TRBD1 (5 bases). Germline CDR1 reads SGHTA; CDR2 reads FQGNSA. The CDR3 spans 16 residues. Trimming cost V 5 bases and J 2 bases, with 16 bases left between them. Supplemented by reference TRBV7-2 and TRBJ1-3, the full variable domain reads GAGVSQSPSNKVTEKGKDVELRCDPISGHTALYWYRQSLGQGLEFLIYFQGNSAPDKSGLPSDRFSAERTGGSVSTLTIQRTQQEDSAVYLCASSLGPGLAGNTIYFGEGSWLTVV.

This rearrangement joins TRBV6-5 to TRBJ1-3, with D possibly being TRBD1 (6 bases). V lost 6 bases, J lost 8 bases, and 17 bases lay in between. The CDR3 loop spans 14 amino acids. CDR1 and CDR2 from the germline V gene are MNHEY and SVGAGI. The DNA of the CDR3 is TGTGCCAGCAGAAAAAAGAACAGGGAACACACCATATATTTT. It specifies CASRKKNREHTIYF.

The genes are TRBV7-2 and TRBJ1-3; 8 bases fit TRBD1. Trimming took 5 bases from V and 3 from J; bases not matched to a gene: 9. CDR1 is SGHTA, CDR2 FQGNSA, per germline. This CDR3 is 16 amino acids long. As DNA, the CDR3 is TGTGCCAGCAGCCCGAAGTCAGGGGGCTATGGAAACACCATATATTTT. It yields the protein CASSPKSGGYGNTIYF.

This chain connects TRBV7-9 to TRBJ2-3; 9 nucleotides agree with TRBD2. V lost 5 bases and J lost 4; bases outside the gene matches: 13. The CDR3 extends over 17 amino acids. Looked up from germline, CDR1 is SEHNR and CDR2 is FQNEAQ (reference sequence). The CDR3 nucleotides read TGTGCCAGCAGCCCATGGAGCCTTAGCGGGAGTGCAGATACGCAGTATTTT. Amino acids: CASSPWSLSGSADTQYF.

The genes are TRBV15 and TRBJ2-1; weak D call: TRBD2 (6 bases). The V end was cut by 0 bases, the J end by 2 bases, with 11 bases between. Germline V gene lookup returns CDR1 LNHNV and CDR2 YYDKDF (reference sequence). This CDR3 has 16 residues. The CDR3 nucleotides are TGTGCCACCAGCAGAGATCCCCCGGGGGCCTACAATGAGCAGTTCTTC. Protein: CATSRDPPGAYNEQFF. The full variable domain, in which reference TRBV15 and TRBJ2-1 provide the parts outside the CDR3, is DAMVIQNPRYQVTQFGKPVTLSCSQTLNHNVMYWYQQKSSQAPKLLFHYYDKDFNNEADTPDNFQSRRPNTSFCFLDIRSPGLGDTAMYLCATSRDPPGAYNEQFFGPGTRLTVL.

The chain uses TRBV28 and TRBJ1-1, with a possible D match to TRBD1 (5 bases). V was pared by 3 bases and J by 0 bases, with 20 bases between. Germline V gives CDR1 MDHEN, CDR2 SYDVKM. The CDR3 is 18 amino acids. The CDR3 DNA sequence: TGTGCCAGCAGTTTCGGAATCTGGGCAGGGCCAATGAACACTGAAGCTTTCTTT. Translation: CASSFGIWAGPMNTEAFF.

The chain links TRBV18 to TRBJ2-5; D possibly corresponds to TRBD2 (5 bases). CDR1 is KGHSH and CDR2 is LQKENI in the germline V gene. This CDR3 region has 14 residues. V dropped 5 bases and J dropped 4 bases, with 14 bases sitting between them. CDR3 in DNA: TGTGCCAGCTCAGCCCCCCCTCGGGGAGAGACCCAGTACTTC. Its protein product is CASSAPPRGETQYF.

The chain is built from TRBV6-5 and TRBJ2-1, with D maybe TRBD2 (5 bases). Germline assignment: CDR1 MNHEY and CDR2 SVGAGI. The length of the CDR3 is 15 residues. Deletions cut 0 bases from V and 2 bases from J, with 8 bases between. The chain's CDR3 is CASSYSAGPYNEQFF. DNA for the CDR3: TGTGCCAGCAGTTACTCGGCGGGCCCCTACAATGAGCAGTTCTTC.

This clone has only one observation. The J gene is TRBJ1-5, the V gene TRBV6-1, with 11 nucleotides matching TRBD1. Losses at the gene ends were 6 bases for V and 7 bases for J; bases not matched to a gene: 8. Looked up from germline, CDR1 is MNHNS and CDR2 is SASEGT. The CDR3 is made up of 15 amino acids. For the CDR3, the DNA is TGTGCCAGCAGACCCGGGACAGGGGGGTGGCAGCCCCAGCATTTT. Protein: CASRPGTGGWQPQHF.

The chain links TRBV7-6 to TRBJ2-7; tentatively, D is TRBD2 (6 bases). Per germline, CDR1 SGHVS and CDR2 FNYEAQ. The V and J ends lost 4 bases and 5 bases respectively, with 6 bases between them. This CDR3 contains 11 residues. CDR3 nucleotide sequence: TGTGCCAGCAGCTCGGGGGACGAGCAGTACTTC. Translating it yields CASSSGDEQYF.

The chain is built from TRBV7-9 and TRBJ2-3; D ambiguous. Trimming took 4 bases from V and 2 from J, leaving 13 bases between them. The CDR3 has 15 residues. The V gene's germline CDR1 is SEHNR and CDR2 FQNEAQ (reference sequence). The CDR3 reads CASSWAASYTDTQYF. CDR3 nucleotides: TGTGCCAGCAGCTGGGCAGCGAGCTACACAGATACGCAGTATTTT.

The chain couples TRBV25-1 to TRBJ1-6, with D uncertain. Germline-derived CDR1 and CDR2 are MGHDK and SYGVNS. V lost 10 bases to trimming and J lost 14 bases, with 15 bases between them. The CDR3 totals 11 residues. CDR3 in DNA: TGTGCCACAAACATGGGCCCCTCCCTCCACTTT. Protein sequence: CATNMGPSLHF.

This clone was found many times. CDR3 region: CASSLSGGYTGELFF. CDR3 coding DNA: TGTGCCAGCAGTTTATCAGGGGGCTACACCGGGGAGCTGTTTTTT. The rearrangement uses TRBV28 and TRBJ2-2; TRBD1 matches at 8 bases. The V gene end was trimmed by 1 base and the J gene end by 3 bases; junction bases not matched to a gene: 1. This CDR3 region has 15 residues. CDR1 is MDHEN, CDR2 SYDVKM, per germline.

The rearrangement links TRBV25-1 to TRBJ2-5; D uncertain. The germline gives CDR1 MGHDK, CDR2 SYGVNS. V was pared by 8 bases and J by 5 bases, with 9 bases between. The CDR3 spans 11 residues. CDR3 in amino acids: CASAPGETQYF. The CDR3 DNA sequence: TGTGCCAGCGCGCCCGGGGAGACCCAGTACTTC.

The rearrangement uses TRBV29-1 and TRBJ2-1; 10 bases line up with TRBD1. Germline CDR1 and CDR2: SQVTM and ANQGSEA. J lost 13 bases, V lost 5 bases, and 5 bases had no gene match. The CDR3 length is 11 residues. CDR3 loop: CSVRQGAVQFF. CDR3 nucleotides: TGCAGCGTTAGACAGGGGGCAGTCCAGTTCTTC.

This clone has at least ten counts. This rearrangement joins TRBV2 to TRBJ2-1, with 7 bases identical to TRBD2. There are 15 residues in the CDR3. Germline V gives CDR1 SNHLY, CDR2 FYNNEI. V dropped 6 bases and J dropped 7; count of bases not matched to a gene: 12. CDR3 in amino acids: CASSLSSGPGNEQFF. The DNA of the CDR3 is TGTGCCAGCAGCTTATCTAGCGGACCGGGGAATGAGCAGTTCTTC.

The rearrangement links TRBV28 to TRBJ1-3; no reliable D call. The CDR3 is 15 residues long. The germline V gene encodes CDR1 MDHEN and CDR2 SYDVKM. Trimming took off 1 base at V and 2 bases at J, with 9 bases between the two ends. CDR3 in DNA: TGTGCCAGCAGTTTATCCTGGCAGGCTGGAAACACCATATATTTT. This translates into CASSLSWQAGNTIYF.

This rearrangement joins TRBV5-8 to TRBJ2-3; 13 bases agree with TRBD2. The CDR3 totals 16 residues. J gave up 2 bases and V 4 bases, and 4 bases lay outside the gene matches. CDR1 and CDR2 (germline): SGHTS, YDEGEE. CDR3 sequence: CASSAGTSGDTDTQYF. Written as DNA, the CDR3 is TGTGCCAGCAGCGCCGGGACTAGCGGGGACACAGATACGCAGTATTTT.

This chain connects TRBV7-9 to TRBJ2-4; D ambiguous. V dropped 1 base and J dropped 8 bases, with 9 bases sitting between them. CDR1 is SEHNR and CDR2 is FQNEAQ in the germline V gene (reference sequence). The CDR3 runs to 13 residues. The CDR3 DNA reads as TGTGCCAGCAGCTTAGTTGACACGTACATTCAGTACTTC. Amino acid sequence: CASSLVDTYIQYF. Full variable domain (rest looked up from reference TRBV7-9 and TRBJ2-4): DTGVSQNPRHKITKRGQNVTFRCDPISEHNRLYWYRQTLGQGPEFLTYFQNEAQLEKSRLLSDRFSAERPKGSFSTLEIQRTEQGDSAMYLCASSLVDTYIQYFGAGTRLSVL.

The genes are TRBV11-2 and TRBJ2-1; the match to TRBD2 covers 11 bases. CDR1 SGHAT and CDR2 FQNNGV come from the germline V gene. V was pared by 6 bases and J by 9 bases, with 10 bases of the junction left unmatched. This CDR3 is built from 15 residues. The CDR3 sequence is CASSPGTSGSFEQFF. In nucleotides, the CDR3 is TGTGCCAGCAGTCCCGGGACTAGCGGTTCATTTGAGCAGTTCTTC. The full variable domain, in which reference TRBV11-2 and TRBJ2-1 provide the parts outside the CDR3, is EAGVAQSPRYKIIEKRQSVAFWCNPISGHATLYWYQQILGQGPKLLIQFQNNGVVDDSQLPKDRFSAERLKGVDSTLKIQPAKLEDSAVYLCASSPGTSGSFEQFFGPGTRLTVL.